This T cell receptor beta chain was retrieved from a study of blood T cell repertoires in COVID-19. About the study: The United States, Italy and Spain were the sources of the acute and convalescent COVID-19 samples. PBMCs, B-cell-depleted T cells, or T cells were the source of the cDNA or gDNA that made up the material.

The repertoire was sequenced with immunoSEQ multiplex PCR; TCRdb's copy has only in-frame clones and lacks some. In the table there are 200,000 to 250,000 clones, about 83% of which are singletons. J was trimmed by 0 bases and V by 4 bases; bases with no gene match: 1. The CDR3 covers 15 residues. In germline, CDR1 is MGHRA, CDR2 YSYEKL. The gene calls are TRBV4-1 and TRBJ2-3, with 10 nucleotides matching TRBD2. The source is a woman in her 30s with COVID-19, enrolled during active disease. Sequences were obtained from peripheral blood. CDR3: CASSLSGGSTDTQYF. In DNA form, the CDR3 reads TGCGCCAGCAGCCTTAGCGGGGGGAGCACAGATACGCAGTATTTT.